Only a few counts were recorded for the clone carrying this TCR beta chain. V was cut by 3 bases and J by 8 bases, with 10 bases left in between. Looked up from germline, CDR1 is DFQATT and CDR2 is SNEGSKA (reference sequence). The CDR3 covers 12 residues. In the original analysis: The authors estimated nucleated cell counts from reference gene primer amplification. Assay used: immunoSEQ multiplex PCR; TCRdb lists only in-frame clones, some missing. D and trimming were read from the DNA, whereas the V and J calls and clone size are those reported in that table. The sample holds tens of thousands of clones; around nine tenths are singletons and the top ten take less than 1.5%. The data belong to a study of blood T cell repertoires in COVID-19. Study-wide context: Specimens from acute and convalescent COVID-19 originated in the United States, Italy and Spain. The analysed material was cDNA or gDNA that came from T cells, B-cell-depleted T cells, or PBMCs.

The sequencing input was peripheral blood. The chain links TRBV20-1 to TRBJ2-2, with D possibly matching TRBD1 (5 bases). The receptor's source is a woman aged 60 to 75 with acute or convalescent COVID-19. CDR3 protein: CSASKGKGELFF. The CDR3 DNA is TGCAGTGCTAGTAAGGGGAAGGGGGAGCTGTTTTTT.